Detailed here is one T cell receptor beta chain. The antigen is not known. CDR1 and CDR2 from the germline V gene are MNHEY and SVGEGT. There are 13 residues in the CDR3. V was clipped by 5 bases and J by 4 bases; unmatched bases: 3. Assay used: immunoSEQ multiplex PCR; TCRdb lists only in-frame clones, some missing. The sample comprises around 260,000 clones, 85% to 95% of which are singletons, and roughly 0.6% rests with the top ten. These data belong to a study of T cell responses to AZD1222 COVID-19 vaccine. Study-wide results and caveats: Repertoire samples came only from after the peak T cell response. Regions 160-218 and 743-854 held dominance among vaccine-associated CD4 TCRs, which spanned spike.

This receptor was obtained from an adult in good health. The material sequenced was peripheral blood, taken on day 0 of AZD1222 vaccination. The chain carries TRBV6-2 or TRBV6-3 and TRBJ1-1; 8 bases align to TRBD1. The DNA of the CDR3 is TGTGCCAGCAGTCCACAGGGGGGCACTGAAGCTTTCTTT. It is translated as CASSPQGGTEAFF.